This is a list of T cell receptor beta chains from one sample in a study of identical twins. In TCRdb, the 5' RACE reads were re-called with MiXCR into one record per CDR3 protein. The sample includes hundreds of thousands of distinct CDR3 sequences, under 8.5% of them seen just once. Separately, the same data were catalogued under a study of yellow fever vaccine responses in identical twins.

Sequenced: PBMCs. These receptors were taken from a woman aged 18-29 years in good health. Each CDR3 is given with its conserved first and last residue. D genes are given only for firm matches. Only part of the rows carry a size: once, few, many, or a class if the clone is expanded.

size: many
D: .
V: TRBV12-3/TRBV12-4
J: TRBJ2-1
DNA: TGTGCCAGCACCCGGAGGGCCGAAGTTTACAATGAGCAGTTCTTC
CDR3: CASTRRAEVYNEQFF

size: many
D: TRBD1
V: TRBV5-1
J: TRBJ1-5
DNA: TGCGCCAGCAGCCCGGGACAGCCTCGCGATCAGCCCCAGCATTTT
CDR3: CASSPGQPRDQPQHF

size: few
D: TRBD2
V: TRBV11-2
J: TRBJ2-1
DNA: TGTGCCAGCAGCATATTAGCGGGGGGGGTCGGTGAGCAGTTCTTC
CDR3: CASSILAGGVGEQFF

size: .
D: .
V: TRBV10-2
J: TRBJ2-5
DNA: TGCGCCAGCAGTGATACAGGGATGTACCAAGAGACCCAGTACTTC
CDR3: CASSDTGMYQETQYF

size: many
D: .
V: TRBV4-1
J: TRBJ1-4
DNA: TGCGCCAGCAGCCAAGATGGTTATTTTGCAACTAATGAAAAACTGTTTTTT
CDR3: CASSQDGYFATNEKLFF

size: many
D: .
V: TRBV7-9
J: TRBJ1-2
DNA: TGTGCCAGCAACACTGGGGGTTCCCGCGGTGGCTACACCTTC
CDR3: CASNTGGSRGGYTF

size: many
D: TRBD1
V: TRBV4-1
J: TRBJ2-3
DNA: TGCGCCAGCACCCAAGGGAACAGGGGCTCCACAGATACGCAGTATTTT
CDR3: CASTQGNRGSTDTQYF

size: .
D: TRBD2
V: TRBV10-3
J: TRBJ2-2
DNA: TGTACCTTCAGTTTGGGGAGACTAGCGGGAGAGAACACCGGGGAGCTGTTTTTT
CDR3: CTFSLGRLAGENTGELFF

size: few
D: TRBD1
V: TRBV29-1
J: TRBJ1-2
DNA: TGCAGCGTAAGGACAGGATTCGAGGGCTACACCTTC
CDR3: CSVRTGFEGYTF

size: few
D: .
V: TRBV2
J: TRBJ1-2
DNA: TGTGCCAGCAGTGAAGTGCCAGGATCTAACTATGGCTACACCTTC
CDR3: CASSEVPGSNYGYTF

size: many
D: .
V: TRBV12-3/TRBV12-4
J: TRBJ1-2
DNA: TGTGCCAGCAGCCCGGGGCTTCAGACTAACTATGGCTACACCTTC
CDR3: CASSPGLQTNYGYTF

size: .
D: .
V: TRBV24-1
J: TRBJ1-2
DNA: TGTGCCACCAGTGATGGAGGAGGGAACCGGGACCCCTATGGCTACACCTTC
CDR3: CATSDGGGNRDPYGYTF

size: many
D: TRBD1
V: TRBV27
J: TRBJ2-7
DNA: TGTGCCAGCAGTTCCCTGACAGGGGTTGGGGAGCAGTACTTC
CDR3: CASSSLTGVGEQYF

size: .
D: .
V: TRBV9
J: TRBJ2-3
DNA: TGTGCCAGCAGCGTATTCGGGGGAAGCACAGATACGCAGTATTTT
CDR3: CASSVFGGSTDTQYF

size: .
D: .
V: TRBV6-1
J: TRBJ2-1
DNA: TGTGCCAGCAGTGAAGGTTCCGTTAGCGTTGATGAGCAGTTCTTC
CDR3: CASSEGSVSVDEQFF

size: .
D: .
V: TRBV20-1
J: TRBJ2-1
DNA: TGCAGTGCTAGAGATCTTGGAACTATTCGCTCCTACAATGAGCAGTTCTTC
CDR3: CSARDLGTIRSYNEQFF

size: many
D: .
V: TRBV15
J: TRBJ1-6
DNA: TGTGCCACCAGCACTGGAACGGCCGGGTCACCCCTCCACTTT
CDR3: CATSTGTAGSPLHF

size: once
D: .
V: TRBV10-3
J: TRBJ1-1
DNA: TGTGCCATCAGTGATTTGGAGAGGAGCACTGAAGCTTTCTTT
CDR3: CAISDLERSTEAFF

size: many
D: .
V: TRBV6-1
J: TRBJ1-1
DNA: TGTGCCAGCAGAGCGCGAGAGGGTCGCACTGAAGCTTTCTTT
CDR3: CASRAREGRTEAFF

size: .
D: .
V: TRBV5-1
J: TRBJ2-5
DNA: TGCGCCAGCAGCCCCAACGTGGCGGGACAAGAGACCCAGTACTTC
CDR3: CASSPNVAGQETQYF

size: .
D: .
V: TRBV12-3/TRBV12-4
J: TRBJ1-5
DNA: TGTGCCAGCAGAAACCGGGCCGGGGGACCCCAGCATTTT
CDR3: CASRNRAGGPQHF

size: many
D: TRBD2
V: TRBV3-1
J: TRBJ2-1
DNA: TGTGCCAGCAGCCAAGACTCGGGGGGGAGCTCCTACAATGAGCAGTTCTTC
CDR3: CASSQDSGGSSYNEQFF

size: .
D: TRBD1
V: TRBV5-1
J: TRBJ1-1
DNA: TGCGCCAGCAGCCCATGGACAGGTCTACGGAACACTGAAGCTTTCTTT
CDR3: CASSPWTGLRNTEAFF

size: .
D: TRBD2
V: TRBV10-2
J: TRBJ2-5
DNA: TGCGCCAGCAGCGGACTAGCGGGAACTCAAGAGACCCAGTACTTC
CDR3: CASSGLAGTQETQYF

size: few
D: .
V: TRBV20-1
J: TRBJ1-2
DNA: TGCAGTGCTAGAGATCCCACCAGGGTCCTAGTAAACTATGGCTACACCTTC
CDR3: CSARDPTRVLVNYGYTF

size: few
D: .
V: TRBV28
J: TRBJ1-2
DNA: TGTGCCAGCAGTTTAACGCCCTTGCGGATAGATCCGGACTATGGCTACACCTTC
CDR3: CASSLTPLRIDPDYGYTF

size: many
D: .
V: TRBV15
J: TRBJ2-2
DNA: TGTGCCACCAGCAGAGTGGTGAACACCGGGGAGCTGTTTTTT
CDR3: CATSRVVNTGELFF

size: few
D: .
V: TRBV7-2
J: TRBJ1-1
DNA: TGTGCCAGCAGCTCACAGAAGAACACTGAAGCTTTCTTT
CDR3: CASSSQKNTEAFF

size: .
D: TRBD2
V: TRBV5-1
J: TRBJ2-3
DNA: TGCGCCAGCAATTGGGGGGGTAGCACAGATACGCAGTATTTT
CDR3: CASNWGGSTDTQYF

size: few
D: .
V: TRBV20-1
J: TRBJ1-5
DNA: TGCAGTGCTTGGGATGGGCAGTCCAATCAGCCCCAGCATTTT
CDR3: CSAWDGQSNQPQHF

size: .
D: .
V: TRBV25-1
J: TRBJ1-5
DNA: TGTGCCAGCAGTGATCCGGGACAGCCCCAGCATTTT
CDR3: CASSDPGQPQHF

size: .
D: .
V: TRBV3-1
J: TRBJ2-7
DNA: TGTGCCAGCAGCCAAGACGGCCTCACCTACGAGCAGTACTTC
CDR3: CASSQDGLTYEQYF

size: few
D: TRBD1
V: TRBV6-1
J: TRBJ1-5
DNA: TGTGCCAGCAGCCAGGGACAGGGGGCCTATAGCAATCAGCCCCAGCATTTT
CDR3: CASSQGQGAYSNQPQHF

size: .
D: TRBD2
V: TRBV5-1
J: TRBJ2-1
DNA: TGCGCCAGCAGCTTCCGACTAGCGGGAGTCTACAATGAGCAGTTCTTC
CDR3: CASSFRLAGVYNEQFF

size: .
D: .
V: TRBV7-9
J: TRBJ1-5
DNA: TGTGCCAGCAGCTTATCCGAGCGGCCCCAGCATTTT
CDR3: CASSLSERPQHF

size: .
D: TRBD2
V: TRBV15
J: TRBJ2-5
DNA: TGTGCCACCAGCATGCGGGGGGTTCAAGAGACCCAGTACTTC
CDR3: CATSMRGVQETQYF

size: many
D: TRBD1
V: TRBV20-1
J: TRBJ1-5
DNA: TGCAGTGCTAGTCCAGGGGGAAGTCAGCCCCAGCATTTT
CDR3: CSASPGGSQPQHF

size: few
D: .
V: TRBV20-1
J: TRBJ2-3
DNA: TGCAGTGCTAGGTCCCGGGACAAGCCTTTTAGCACAGATACGCAGTATTTT
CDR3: CSARSRDKPFSTDTQYF

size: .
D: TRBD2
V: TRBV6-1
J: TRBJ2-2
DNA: TGTGCCAGGGGGAGACTAGCGGGATACACCGGGGAGCTGTTTTTT
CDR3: CARGRLAGYTGELFF

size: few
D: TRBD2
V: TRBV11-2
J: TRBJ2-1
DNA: TGTGCCAGCAGCGCCCTCCGGGTAGCGGGAGGGAATGAGCAGTTCTTC
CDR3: CASSALRVAGGNEQFF